Below, 10 T cell receptor beta chains from the same sample are listed, as sequenced in a study of blood T cell repertoires in COVID-19 (dated by TCRdb to about 2020). Library creation used the immunoSEQ multiplex PCR assay. Drawn from immuneACCESS, this table holds only the in-frame rearrangements with V and J called that TCRdb kept. Clones are partly lost; checked studies trace under half to an unresolved V gene and leave the rest unexplained. This sample holds about 300,000 clones; over 70% were observed only once. About 1.6% of the sample is in the top ten clones. The sequenced sample consisted of peripheral blood. These receptors were taken from a woman in her thirties or forties who had recovered from COVID-19.

V and J are TRBV5-4 and TRBJ2-6, with D possibly being TRBD1 (6 bases). The germline V gene encodes CDR1 SGHNT and CDR2 YYREEE (reference sequence). The germline V and J ends were trimmed by 0 bases and 0 bases, with 10 bases remaining between them. The CDR3 totals 17 residues. CDR3 sequence reads: CASSLGQASSGANVLTF. CDR3 nucleotide sequence: TGTGCCAGCAGCTTGGGACAGGCCAGCTCTGGGGCCAACGTCCTGACTTTC.

The sample holds one count of this clone. V and J are TRBV20-1 and TRBJ1-2; no clear D gene. The length of the CDR3 is 11 residues. Trimming took 3 bases from V and 7 from J, leaving 9 bases between them. Germline V gene sequence: CDR1 DFQATT, CDR2 SNEGSKA (reference sequence). The CDR3 nucleotides read TGCAGTGCTAGCGCGTATGGTGGCTACACCTTC. It is translated as CSASAYGGYTF.

This clone was observed once. The chain links TRBV5-1 to TRBJ1-1; TRBD1 aligns across 11 bases. The CDR3 loop spans 16 amino acids. V was pared by 1 base and J by 1 base, with 3 bases of the junction left unmatched. In germline, CDR1 is SGHRS, CDR2 YFSETQ. The CDR3 region has the DNA TGCGCCAGCAGCTTGATTGGACAGGGGGCGAACACTGAAGCTTTCTTT. Encoded protein: CASSLIGQGANTEAFF.

This chain links TRBV7-9 with TRBJ1-2; 8 bases align to TRBD1. After removal of 5 bases from V and 3 bases from J, the junction contained 17 bases not matched to a gene. There are 18 residues in the CDR3. Germline CDR1 is SEHNR and CDR2 is FQNEAQ (reference sequence). The CDR3 DNA follows: TGTGCCAGCAGCGGAGGGACAGGACTGTTTGGGTGGGACTATGGCTACACCTTC. Its translation is CASSGGTGLFGWDYGYTF. Complete variable domain (other parts from reference TRBV7-9 and TRBJ1-2): DTGVSQNPRHKITKRGQNVTFRCDPISEHNRLYWYRQTLGQGPEFLTYFQNEAQLEKSRLLSDRFSAERPKGSFSTLEIQRTEQGDSAMYLCASSGGTGLFGWDYGYTFGSGTRLTVV.

This clone was observed a handful of times. The chain has TRBV27 and TRBJ1-5, with TRBD1 identical over 9 bases. CDR1 is MNHEY and CDR2 is SMNVEV in the germline V gene (reference sequence). The CDR3 spans 14 residues. Trimming removed 4 bases from V and 6 bases from J; junction bases left unmatched: 4. The CDR3: CASSSQGAAQPQHF. The CDR3 DNA reads TGTGCCAGCAGTTCACAGGGGGCGGCTCAGCCCCAGCATTTT.

This chain joins TRBV2 and TRBJ1-4; possibly TRBD1 for D (6 bases). There are 14 residues in the CDR3. CDR1 is SNHLY, CDR2 FYNNEI, per germline. The V end was cut by 6 bases, the J end by 8 bases, with 16 bases between. CDR3 nucleotide sequence: TGTGCCAGCAGGTACGGACAGCTCAGGGAAAAACTGTTTTTT. It yields the protein CASRYGQLREKLFF.

This sequence joins TRBV6-2 or TRBV6-3 and TRBJ2-5; a possible D gene is TRBD1 (5 bases). V was shortened by 2 bases and J by 0 bases, with 7 bases between the two germline ends. CDR1 and CDR2 (germline): MNHEY, SVGEGT. The CDR3 extends over 14 amino acids. CDR3 DNA sequence: TGTGCCAGCAGTTACCGCAGGGACCAAGAGACCCAGTACTTC. Its protein product is CASSYRRDQETQYF.

This sequence joins TRBV12-3 or TRBV12-4 and TRBJ1-2, with TRBD1 as a possible D gene (6 bases). V lost 6 bases and J 7 bases, leaving 9 bases between the germline ends. The CDR3 totals 11 residues. The CDR3 DNA reads as TGTGCCAGCAGCGACAGGCCTGGCTACACCTTC. Translated: CASSDRPGYTF.

The chain is built from TRBV5-1 and TRBJ2-5; D might be TRBD1 (6 bases). Germline V gives CDR1 SGHRS, CDR2 YFSETQ. With 2 bases removed from V and 5 bases from J, the gap between germline ends came to 10 bases. The CDR3 consists of 13 residues. CDR3 region: CASSFDRRETQYF. The CDR3 DNA reads TGCGCCAGCAGCTTCGACAGGCGGGAGACCCAGTACTTC.

The chain carries TRBV18 and TRBJ1-2; D is perhaps TRBD1 (6 bases). The germline V and J ends were trimmed by 3 bases and 5 bases, with 13 bases remaining between them. CDR1 KGHSH and CDR2 LQKENI come from the germline V gene. The CDR3 is 14 amino acids. The CDR3 loop reads CASSPGVRGYGYTF. The CDR3 DNA sequence: TGTGCCAGCTCACCCGGGGTCAGGGGTTATGGCTACACCTTC.